Shown below are 2 T cell receptor beta chains from a single sample sequenced in a study of T cell repertoires in cytomegalovirus infection. TCRdb passed the reads through MiXCR, listing each CDR3 protein once. The sample holds around 310,000 distinct CDR3 sequences; roughly a sixth are singletons and the top ten take more than 10%. Sequencing input: PBMCs. The receptors shown here come from a human donor in good health (CMV status not recorded). Some clones in this sample may be carry-over from other donors' samples.

This clonotype has just a few counts. The gene calls are TRBV7-6 and TRBJ2-1; D remains ambiguous. The germline gives CDR1 SGHVS, CDR2 FNYEAQ. Trimming removed 4 bases from V and 7 bases from J, with 11 bases in between. The CDR3 has 13 residues. This CDR3 reads CASSSRMGNEQFF. As DNA, the CDR3 is TGTGCCAGCAGCTCAAGAATGGGGAATGAGCAGTTCTTC.

This chain connects TRBV13 to TRBJ2-7, with a tentative D call TRBD1 (6 bases). The germline gives CDR1 PRHDT, CDR2 FYEKMQ (reference sequence). The length of the CDR3 is 12 residues. Trimming pared 6 bases from V and 4 bases from J, leaving 10 bases between. CDR3 sequence (DNA): TGTGCCAGCAGGGCAGGGGAATACGAGCAGTACTTC. Its protein product is CASRAGEYEQYF.